The 21 T cell receptor beta chains listed next were all sequenced from one sample in a study of regulatory T cells in long-lasting Graves disease (dated by TCRdb to the early 2020s). The time point label, as the study defines it: newly diagnosed GD, antithyroid drugs for less than 3 months. For both TCR sequencing and RNA sequencing, RNA was extracted from PBMCs in TRIzol. Library preparation was by multiplex PCR. Sequencing instrument: Illumina HiSeq 4000. CDR3 regions were amplified by Arm-PCR with iRepertoire HTBI primers to construct TCR beta libraries. The raw public data were reprocessed by TCRdb itself: fastp quality trimming at Q25, MiXCR clonotype calling, in-frame beta chains only. Every CDR3 protein is listed once, alongside the most common genes and DNA of its rows. The sample yields roughly 420,000 distinct CDR3 sequences; roughly 17% were counted once. Jointly, the top ten make up approximately 11% of the sample.

These same data were also listed under a study on T cells in Graves' hyperthyroidism and ophthalmopathy.

Sequenced material: peripheral blood mononuclear cells (PBMCs), taken at new diagnosis, from a patient treated with antithyroid drugs. The receptors come from a woman younger than 45 with Graves disease. Donor details come from another sample of the same person, matched by shared clones.

Ten or more counts support this clonotype. CDR3 nucleotide sequence: TGTGCCAGCAGCGAAGAGGACGGGGCGTCCCATTACAATGAGCAGTTCTTC. It translates to CASSEEDGASHYNEQFF. This rearrangement joins TRBV9 to TRBJ2-1; tentatively, D is TRBD1 or TRBD2 (5 bases each). This CDR3 has 17 amino acids. V was shortened by 3 bases and J by 4 bases, with 20 bases between the two germline ends. CDR1 and CDR2 from the germline V gene are SGDLS and YYNGEE.

This clonotype was counted only a few times. V and J are TRBV14 and TRBJ2-7, with a weak D call TRBD1 (5 bases). The CDR3 has 13 amino acids. The V gene's germline CDR1 is SGHDN and CDR2 FVKESK. Trimming stripped 0 bases from V and 2 bases from J, with 5 bases between. The CDR3 reads CASSQEGPYEQYF. CDR3 sequence (DNA): TGTGCCAGCAGCCAAGAGGGGCCCTACGAGCAGTACTTC.

This clonotype was counted only a few times. The chain has TRBV6-5 and TRBJ1-1; 7 bases match TRBD1. The J segment lost 8 bases and the V segment lost 4 bases, leaving 7 bases of the junction unmatched. CDR3 length: 13 residues. CDR1 MNHEY and CDR2 SVGAGI come from the germline V gene. The CDR3 loop reads CASSSTGDSEAFF. The DNA for the CDR3 is TGTGCCAGCAGTTCCACAGGGGACTCCGAAGCTTTCTTT.

Comments on this clonotype: A read error may account for a junction end that differs from germline. The chain recombines TRBV12-3 or TRBV12-4 with TRBJ1-5, with TRBD1 as a possible D gene (5 bases). The CDR3 spans 15 residues. CDR3 DNA: TGTACCAGCAGTTTAGCAGGGCCGGGCAATCAGCCCCAGCATTTT. The encoded protein is CTSSLAGPGNQPQHF.

This clonotype has a count of ten or more. This chain connects TRBV30 to TRBJ1-5; D perhaps matches TRBD1 (6 bases). This CDR3 spans 13 amino acids. V was trimmed by 4 bases and J by 7 bases, leaving 14 bases between them. CDR1 GTSNPN and CDR2 SVGIG come from the germline V gene (reference sequence). CDR3 region: CAWNQGFGQPQHF. CDR3 DNA: TGTGCCTGGAACCAGGGGTTCGGGCAGCCCCAGCATTTT.

This clonotype was picked up one time. CDR3 amino acids: CASSYKYRGGWATNEKLFF. The CDR3 coding sequence is TGTGCCAGCAGCTATAAATACAGGGGAGGGTGGGCAACTAATGAAAAACTGTTTTTT. The genes are TRBV7-3 and TRBJ1-4, with 7 bases matching TRBD1. Germline V lookup: CDR1 SGHTA, CDR2 FQGTGA. This CDR3 comprises 19 residues. Trimming at V came to 4 bases and at J to 0 bases, leaving 14 bases not matched to a gene.

This chain links TRBV27 with TRBJ2-7, with D unclear. V was trimmed by 4 bases and J by 0 bases, leaving 10 bases between them. Germline V lookup: CDR1 MNHEY, CDR2 SMNVEV (reference sequence). The CDR3 has 14 amino acids. CDR3 in amino acids: CASSSRGNSYEQYF. CDR3 DNA: TGTGCCAGCAGTTCCCGCGGAAACTCCTACGAGCAGTACTTC.

Ten or more counts support this clonotype. The gene calls are TRBV27 and TRBJ2-7; D not resolved. Germline V gives CDR1 MNHEY, CDR2 SMNVEV (reference sequence). There are 14 residues in the CDR3. With 2 bases removed from V and 2 bases from J, the gap between germline ends came to 10 bases. The CDR3 nucleotides read TGTGCCAGCAGTTTAGGGGTCACTCCCTACGAGCAGTACTTC. This codes for CASSLGVTPYEQYF.

This clonotype was seen repeatedly, ten times or more. The chain recombines TRBV20-1 with TRBJ1-1; the D gene is possibly TRBD1 (6 bases). The V end lost 0 bases, the J end lost 5 bases, and 7 bases lay between the germline ends. The germline gives CDR1 DFQATT, CDR2 SNEGSKA (reference sequence). The CDR3 sequence is 12 residues long. The CDR3 DNA reads as TGCAGTGCTAGAGAAGGGGGAACTGAAGCTTTCTTT. Translating gives CSAREGGTEAFF.

About this clonotype itself: This may be a read error: a much more frequent sequence differs by one nucleotide. The gene calls are TRBV28 and TRBJ1-3; D gene unclear. Germline CDR1 is MDHEN and CDR2 is SYDVKM. Trimming cost V 5 bases and J 0 bases, with 5 bases left between them. The CDR3 runs 13 residues. The DNA for the CDR3 is TGTGCCAGCAGTGCAATCTCTGGAAACACCATATATTTT. Amino acid sequence: CASSAISGNTIYF. The full variable domain, in which reference TRBV28 and TRBJ1-3 provide the parts outside the CDR3, is DVKVTQSSRYLVKRTGEKVFLECVQDMDHENMFWYRQDPGLGLRLIYFSYDVKMKEKGDIPEGYSVSREKKERFSLILESASTNQTSMYLCASSAISGNTIYFGEGSWLTVV.

This clonotype came up many times. This sequence joins TRBV20-1 and TRBJ2-1, with 9 positions matching TRBD2. J lost 6 bases, V lost 4 bases, and 34 bases had no gene match. CDR3 size: 23 residues. Per germline, CDR1 DFQATT and CDR2 SNEGSKA (reference sequence). The CDR3 sequence is CSATRPGPNFGTSSSGTLNEQFF. DNA for the CDR3: TGCAGTGCTACCAGACCGGGACCCAACTTTGGGACTAGCAGTTCCGGGACCCTCAATGAGCAGTTCTTC.

This clonotype was found many times. V gene TRBV29-1 combines with J gene TRBJ2-5; 11 positions match TRBD1. Looked up from germline, CDR1 is SQVTM and CDR2 is ANQGSEA. The ends lost 6 bases at V and 8 bases at J; junction bases unmatched: 8. This CDR3 is 13 amino acids long. CDR3 DNA: TGCAGCGTCGGTGGGGGGACAGGGGGAACCCAGTACTTC. It translates to CSVGGGTGGTQYF.

This clonotype has at least ten counts. The CDR3 DNA follows: TGTGCCAGCAGTTCTGTACAGGGGGCTGGCAATCAGCCCCAGCATTTT. Translating it yields CASSSVQGAGNQPQHF. The chain has TRBV28 and TRBJ1-5, with 9 bases matching TRBD1. Germline trimming cut 4 bases from V and 2 bases from J; bases unmatched to any gene: 6. The CDR3 has 16 residues. Germline CDR1 reads MDHEN; CDR2 reads SYDVKM. The variable domain in full, completed from reference TRBV28 and TRBJ1-5, reads DVKVTQSSRYLVKRTGEKVFLECVQDMDHENMFWYRQDPGLGLRLIYFSYDVKMKEKGDIPEGYSVSREKKERFSLILESASTNQTSMYLCASSSVQGAGNQPQHFGDGTRLSIL.

This clonotype was seen at least ten times. The chain is built from TRBV11-2 and TRBJ2-7; 9 bases map to TRBD1. The CDR3 sequence is 14 residues long. Germline V gene lookup returns CDR1 SGHAT and CDR2 FQNNGV. Trimming took 6 bases from V and 2 from J; bases not matched to a gene: 5. CDR3 nucleotide sequence: TGTGCCAGCAGTTTGGACAGGGGAACCTACGAGCAGTACTTC. This translates into CASSLDRGTYEQYF.

As to this clonotype: A read error may explain this, as a much larger clone is one base away. The gene calls are TRBV5-1 and TRBJ2-4, with 8 bases that match TRBD1. Germline V gene lookup returns CDR1 SGHRS and CDR2 YFSETQ. This CDR3 has 15 residues. This CDR3 reads CASAGQGTAKNIRYF. In DNA form, the CDR3 reads TGCGCCAGCGCTGGACAGGGAACCGCCAAAAACATTCGGTACTTC. The entire variable domain, with the rest obtained from reference TRBV5-1 and TRBJ2-4, is as follows: KAGVTQTPRYLIKTRGQQVTLSCSPISGHRSVSWYQQTPGQGLQFLFEYFSETQRNKGNFPGRFSGRQFSNSRSEMNVSTLELGDSALYLCASAGQGTAKNIRYFGAGTRLSVL.

Many counts were recorded for this clonotype. This rearrangement joins TRBV7-2 to TRBJ1-5; TRBD1 might be the D (5 bases). The CDR3 is 14 amino acids. Trimming shortened V by 3 bases and J by 12 bases, and 18 bases separated the two germline ends. The V gene's germline CDR1 is SGHTA and CDR2 FQGNSA. DNA for the CDR3: TGTGCCAGCAGCTTCCAAACCGGGTCGAGGGGCCAGCATTTT. Its translation is CASSFQTGSRGQHF.

This rearrangement joins TRBV20-1 to TRBJ1-4, with D unresolved. CDR1 is DFQATT and CDR2 is SNEGSKA in the germline V gene (reference sequence). V was trimmed by 0 bases and J by 8 bases, leaving 13 bases between them. There are 14 residues in the CDR3. This CDR3 reads CSARDLRFSEKLFF. CDR3 sequence (DNA): TGCAGTGCTAGAGATTTACGGTTTTCAGAAAAACTGTTTTTT.

This clonotype showed up just a few times. This chain uses TRBV19 with TRBJ2-1, with TRBD2 matching over 10 bases. With V trimmed by 2 bases and J by 5 bases, 3 bases remained unmatched. Germline V gene sequence: CDR1 LNHDA, CDR2 SQIVND (reference sequence). CDR3 length: 15 residues. The CDR3 sequence is CASSIWLAGDNEQFF. The CDR3 DNA reads TGTGCCAGTAGTATATGGCTAGCGGGGGACAATGAGCAGTTCTTC.

This clonotype was recorded many times. The rearrangement uses TRBV20-1 and TRBJ2-7, with TRBD1 matching over 9 bases. Germline CDR1 reads DFQATT; CDR2 reads SNEGSKA (reference sequence). V gave up 2 bases and J gave up 0 bases; unmatched junction bases: 5. The CDR3 consists of 15 residues. CDR3 nucleotides: TGCAGTGCTAGACCCCGGGACAGGGTCTCCTACGAGCAGTACTTC. Translated: CSARPRDRVSYEQYF.

This clonotype was detected a few times. The gene calls are TRBV19 and TRBJ2-1; D ambiguous. V was cut by 2 bases and J by 7 bases, with 12 bases left in between. There are 14 residues in the CDR3. Germline lookup yields CDR1 LNHDA and CDR2 SQIVND (reference sequence). CDR3 nucleotide sequence: TGTGCCAGTAGTATATCGGCGCGAGCTAATGAGCAGTTCTTC. This sequence encodes CASSISARANEQFF.

The chain links TRBV6-5 to TRBJ2-1, with unresolved D. V lost 2 bases and J 6 bases, leaving 2 bases between the germline ends. In germline, CDR1 is MNHEY, CDR2 SVGAGI. The CDR3 length is 11 residues. In nucleotides, the CDR3 is TGTGCCAGCAGTTACCGCAATGAGCAGTTCTTC. Its protein is CASSYRNEQFF.